The text below deals with one T cell receptor beta chain. These data belong to a study of blood T cell repertoires in COVID-19. The germline V and J ends were trimmed by 4 bases and 9 bases, with 13 bases remaining between them. Germline loops: CDR1 SGHDN, CDR2 FVKESK. This CDR3 region has 14 residues. This table comes from immunoSEQ multiplex PCR, and its TCRdb copy is limited to in-frame clones, with some not included. The table lists roughly 220,000 clones, more than 75% of them singletons. The sequence came from an older man with acute or convalescent COVID-19. V is TRBV14 and J is TRBJ2-6; D perhaps matches TRBD1 (6 bases). Sequences were obtained from peripheral blood. The CDR3 region has the DNA TGTGCCAGCAGCCCGAACAGGGTTGTCAACGTCCTGACTTTC. This encodes CASSPNRVVNVLTF.